This T cell receptor (beta chain) was profiled in a study of blood T cell repertoires in COVID-19 (dated by TCRdb to about 2020). In terms of the full investigation: The collaborator samples originated in the United States, Italy and Spain and spanned the acute and convalescent phases of COVID-19. The material from the prospective study consisted of cDNA or gDNA derived from T cells, B-cell-depleted T cells, or PBMCs. Subjects who had been exposed to COVID-19, were actively infected with it, or had recovered from it provided the deeply sampled blood TCRbeta repertoires that made up the dataset. The repertoires were made available in a free public database intended to serve as a resource for research on the immune response to SARS-CoV-2. Samples came from the ongoing ImmuneRACE study (first 160 participants) plus 1,254 subjects from 6 global collaborators. A de-identified subject ID, COVID-19 status, age in years and sex were almost always included in the sample metadata. Where available, HLA class I and class II types were obtained from metadata supplied by the sample provider rather than from assay-based typing. Paper-wide results and their limitations: The quantity of clinical and demographic metadata differed by source and by participant and was supplied without curation.

V is clipped by 1 base and J by 0 bases, and the sequence between their germline boundaries is 9 bases long. Looking up the germline V gene (reference sequence) yields CDR1 LNHNV and CDR2 YYDKDF. The CDR3 runs 16 residues from the cysteine to the phenylalanine. Of the read, only the CDR3 DNA is kept; its 48 bases are in frame from base 1. Turning to this clone: The antigen it recognizes is unknown. Per-base quality was not reported, and no clone a single base away is much larger than it.

The collaborating institutions used their own protocols to collect whole blood in K2EDTA tubes. Collaborator samples were shipped for TCRbeta analysis as frozen whole blood, isolated PBMCs, or DNA extracted from either sample type. TCRbeta CDR3 regions were amplified from genomic DNA by means of the immunoSEQ Assay, a bias-controlled multiplex PCR. From the authors' description of their analysis: The number of nucleated cells in each sample was estimated by amplification of reference gene primers within the assay. To quantify the absolute abundance of each unique TCRbeta CDR3 rearrangement, sequence reads were collapsed and filtered. For each sample, productive Simpson clonality was calculated as the square root of Simpson's diversity index over productive rearrangements. What TCRdb holds here is the immuneACCESS table cut down to in-frame rearrangements. Part of the clones is not present; checked against another copy, under half of the missing clones reflect an unresolved V gene, and the others are unexplained. V, J and clone size reflect that table, while D and trimming were determined from the DNA. This sample holds fewer than 250,000 clones; around 80% were observed only once. The ten largest make up 9.5% to 15% of the sample.

The TCR originated in a woman aged 45-60 years with acute or convalescent COVID-19. The chain is encoded by TRBV15 joined to TRBJ2-2; the D gene lacks a confident call. The sequenced sample consisted of peripheral blood. DNA sequence: TGTGCCACCAGCAGAGTCCCAGGCGCGAACACCGGGGAGCTGTTTTTT. It codes for CATSRVPGANTGELFF.